This TCR beta chain stems from a study of technical replicates of blood from several donors. Profiling relied on immunoSEQ multiplex PCR, and the TCRdb table lists in-frame clones only, not all of them. The top ten clones hold approximately 0.41% of a sample with about 80,000 clones, 90% to 95% of them seen once. The sequence derives from a human donor in good health. The specimen sequenced was T cells isolated from PBMCs.

The CDR3 region is CASSSTTSGRGSYEQYF. In nucleotides, the CDR3 is TGCGCCAGCAGCTCGACTACAAGCGGGAGAGGCTCCTACGAGCAGTACTTC. The chain carries TRBV5-1 and TRBJ2-7; 8 positions agree with TRBD2. This CDR3 comprises 17 residues. V lost 3 bases, J lost 0 bases, and 11 bases stayed unmatched. Germline CDR1 reads SGHRS; CDR2 reads YFSETQ.